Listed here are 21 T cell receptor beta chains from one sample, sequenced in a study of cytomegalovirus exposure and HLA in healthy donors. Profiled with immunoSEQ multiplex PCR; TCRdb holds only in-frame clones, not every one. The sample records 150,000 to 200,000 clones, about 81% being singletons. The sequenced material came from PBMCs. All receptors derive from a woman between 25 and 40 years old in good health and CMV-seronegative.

CDR3: CASSVGDTEAFF. The CDR3 DNA reads as TGTGCCAGCAGTGTAGGGGACACTGAAGCTTTCTTT. The V call is TRBV25-1, the J call TRBJ1-1; TRBD1 might be the D (5 bases). Trimming removed 4 bases from V and 3 bases from J, with 6 bases in between. CDR3 length equals 12 residues. Germline V gives CDR1 MGHDK, CDR2 SYGVNS.

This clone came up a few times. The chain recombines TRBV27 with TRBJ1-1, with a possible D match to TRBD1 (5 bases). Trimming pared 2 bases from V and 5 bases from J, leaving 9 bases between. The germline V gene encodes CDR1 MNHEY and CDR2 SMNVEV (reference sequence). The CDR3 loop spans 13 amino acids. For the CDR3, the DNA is TGTGCCAGCAGTTTACAGGGACTTACTGAAGCTTTCTTT. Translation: CASSLQGLTEAFF.

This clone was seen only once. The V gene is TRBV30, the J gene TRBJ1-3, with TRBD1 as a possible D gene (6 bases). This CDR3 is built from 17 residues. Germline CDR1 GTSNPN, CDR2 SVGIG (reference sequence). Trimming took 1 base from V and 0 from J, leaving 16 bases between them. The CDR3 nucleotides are TGTGCCTGGAGTGCCGCGACAGGTACGATCTCTGGAAACACCATATATTTT. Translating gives CAWSAATGTISGNTIYF. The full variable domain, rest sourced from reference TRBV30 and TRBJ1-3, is SQTIHQWPATLVQPVGSPLSLECTVEGTSNPNLYWYRQAAGRGLQLLFYSVGIGQISSEVPQNLSASRPQDRQFILSSKKLLLSDSGFYLCAWSAATGTISGNTIYFGEGSWLTVV.

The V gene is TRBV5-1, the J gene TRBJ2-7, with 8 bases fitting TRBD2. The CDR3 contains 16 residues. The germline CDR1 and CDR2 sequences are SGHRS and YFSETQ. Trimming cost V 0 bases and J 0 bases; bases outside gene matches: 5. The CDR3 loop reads CASSLGVAGPSYEQYF. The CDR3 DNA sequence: TGCGCCAGCAGCTTGGGCGTAGCGGGACCCTCCTACGAGCAGTACTTC.

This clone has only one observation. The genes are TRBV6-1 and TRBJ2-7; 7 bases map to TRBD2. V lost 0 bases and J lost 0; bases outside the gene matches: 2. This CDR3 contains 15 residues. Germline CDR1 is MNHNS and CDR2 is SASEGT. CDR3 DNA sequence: TGTGCCAGCAGTGAAGCGCGGGGGAACTCCTACGAGCAGTACTTC. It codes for CASSEARGNSYEQYF.

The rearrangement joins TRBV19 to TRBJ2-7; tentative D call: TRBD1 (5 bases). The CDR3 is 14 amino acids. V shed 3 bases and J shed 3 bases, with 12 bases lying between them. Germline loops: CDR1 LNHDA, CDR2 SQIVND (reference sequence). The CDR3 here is CASSITGTGYEQYF. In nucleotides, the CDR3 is TGTGCCAGTAGTATTACGGGTACAGGCTACGAGCAGTACTTC.

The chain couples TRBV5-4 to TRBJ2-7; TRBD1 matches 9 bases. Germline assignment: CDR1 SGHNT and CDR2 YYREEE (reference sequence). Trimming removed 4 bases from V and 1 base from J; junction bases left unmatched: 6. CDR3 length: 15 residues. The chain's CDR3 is CASSGTGGRSYEQYF. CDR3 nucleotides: TGTGCCAGCAGCGGCACAGGGGGCCGTTCCTACGAGCAGTACTTC. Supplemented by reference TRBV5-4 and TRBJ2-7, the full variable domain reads ETGVTQSPTHLIKTRGQQVTLRCSSQSGHNTVSWYQQALGQGPQFIFQYYREEENGRGNFPPRFSGLQFPNYSSELNVNALELDDSALYLCASSGTGGRSYEQYFGPGTRLTVT.

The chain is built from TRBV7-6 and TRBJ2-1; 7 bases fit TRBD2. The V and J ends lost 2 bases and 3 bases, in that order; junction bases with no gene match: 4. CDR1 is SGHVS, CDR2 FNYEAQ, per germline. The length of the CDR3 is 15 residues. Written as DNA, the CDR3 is TGTGCCAGCAGCTTATGGTGGGACTACTACAATGAGCAGTTCTTC. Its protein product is CASSLWWDYYNEQFF.

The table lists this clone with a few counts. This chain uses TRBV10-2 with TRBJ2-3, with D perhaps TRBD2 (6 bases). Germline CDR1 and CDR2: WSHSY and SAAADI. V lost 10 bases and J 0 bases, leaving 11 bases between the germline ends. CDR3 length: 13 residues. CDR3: CATKTSSTDTQYF. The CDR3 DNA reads TGCGCCACCAAGACTAGTAGCACAGATACGCAGTATTTT.

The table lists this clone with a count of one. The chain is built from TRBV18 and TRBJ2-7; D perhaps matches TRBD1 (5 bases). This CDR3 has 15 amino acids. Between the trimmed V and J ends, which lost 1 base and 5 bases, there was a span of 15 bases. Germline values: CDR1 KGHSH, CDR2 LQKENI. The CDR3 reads CASSPQRRRVNEQYF. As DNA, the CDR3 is TGTGCCAGCTCACCACAGCGTCGCAGGGTGAACGAGCAGTACTTC.

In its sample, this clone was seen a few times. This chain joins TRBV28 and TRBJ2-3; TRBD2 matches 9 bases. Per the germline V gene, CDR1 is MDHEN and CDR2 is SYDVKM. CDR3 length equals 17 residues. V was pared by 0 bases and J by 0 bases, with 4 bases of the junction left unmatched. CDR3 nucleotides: TGTGCCAGCAGTTTATGGACTAGCGGAAAGAGCACAGATACGCAGTATTTT. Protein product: CASSLWTSGKSTDTQYF.

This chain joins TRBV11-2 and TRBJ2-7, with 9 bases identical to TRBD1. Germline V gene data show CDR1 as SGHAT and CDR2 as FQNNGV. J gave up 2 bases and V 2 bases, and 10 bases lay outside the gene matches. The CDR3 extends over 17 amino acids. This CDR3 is CASSLKGLRDRAYEQYF. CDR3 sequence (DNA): TGTGCCAGCAGCTTAAAGGGTCTTCGGGACAGGGCCTACGAGCAGTACTTC. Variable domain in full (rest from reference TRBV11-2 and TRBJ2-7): EAGVAQSPRYKIIEKRQSVAFWCNPISGHATLYWYQQILGQGPKLLIQFQNNGVVDDSQLPKDRFSAERLKGVDSTLKIQPAKLEDSAVYLCASSLKGLRDRAYEQYFGPGTRLTVT.

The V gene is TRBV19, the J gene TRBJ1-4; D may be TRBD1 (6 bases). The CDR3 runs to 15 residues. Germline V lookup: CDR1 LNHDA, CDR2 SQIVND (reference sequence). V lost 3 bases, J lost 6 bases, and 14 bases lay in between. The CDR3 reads CASSILAGVDEKLFF. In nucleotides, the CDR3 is TGTGCCAGTAGTATCTTGGCAGGGGTGGATGAAAAACTGTTTTTT.

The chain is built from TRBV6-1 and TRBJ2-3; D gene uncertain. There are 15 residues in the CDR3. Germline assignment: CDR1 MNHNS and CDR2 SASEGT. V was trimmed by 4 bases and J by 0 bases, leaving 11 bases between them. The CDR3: CASSVQFSSTDTQYF. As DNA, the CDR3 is TGTGCCAGCAGTGTACAGTTCTCGAGCACAGATACGCAGTATTTT.

The CDR3 region is CASSMAGGSVNEQFF. The CDR3 DNA sequence: TGTGCCAGCAGTATGGCGGGGGGGTCGGTCAATGAGCAGTTCTTC. This rearrangement joins TRBV6-1 to TRBJ2-1; 9 nucleotides align to TRBD2. This CDR3 has 15 amino acids. The J segment lost 6 bases and the V segment lost 5 bases, leaving 8 bases of the junction unmatched. From germline, CDR1 is MNHNS and CDR2 SASEGT.

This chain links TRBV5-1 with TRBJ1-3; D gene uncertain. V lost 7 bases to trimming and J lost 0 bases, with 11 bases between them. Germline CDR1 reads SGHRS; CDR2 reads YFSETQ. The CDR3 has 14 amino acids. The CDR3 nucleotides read TGCGCCAGCCGCACATCCAACTCTGGAAACACCATATATTTT. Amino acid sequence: CASRTSNSGNTIYF.

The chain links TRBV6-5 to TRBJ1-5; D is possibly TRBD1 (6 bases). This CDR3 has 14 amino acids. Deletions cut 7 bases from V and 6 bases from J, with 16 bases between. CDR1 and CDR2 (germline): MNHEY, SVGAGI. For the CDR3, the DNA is TGTGCCAGCAAGACAAACAGGGCGGGTCAGCCCCAGCATTTT. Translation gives CASKTNRAGQPQHF.

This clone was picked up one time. CDR3 DNA sequence: TGTGCCAGCAGCACCCTCGCAGGGCACGAGCAGTACTTC. Translation gives CASSTLAGHEQYF. V is TRBV7-3 and J is TRBJ2-7, with D possibly matching TRBD1 (5 bases). Germline values: CDR1 SGHTA, CDR2 FQGTGA. The CDR3 covers 13 residues. Trimming stripped 5 bases from V and 5 bases from J, with 13 bases between. Using reference TRBV7-3 and TRBJ2-7 for the parts outside the CDR3, the full variable domain is GAGVSQTPSNKVTEKGKYVELRCDPISGHTALYWYRQSLGQGPEFLIYFQGTGAADDSGLPNDRFFAVRPEGSVSTLKIQRTERGDSAVYLCASSTLAGHEQYFGPGTRLTVT.

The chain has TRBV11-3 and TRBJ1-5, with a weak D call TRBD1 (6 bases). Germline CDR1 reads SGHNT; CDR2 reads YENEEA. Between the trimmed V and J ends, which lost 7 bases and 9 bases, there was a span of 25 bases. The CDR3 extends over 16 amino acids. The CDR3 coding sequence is TGTGCCAGCACCACACCACCGAAGGGGGGGGTATGGCCCCAGCATTTT. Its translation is CASTTPPKGGVWPQHF.

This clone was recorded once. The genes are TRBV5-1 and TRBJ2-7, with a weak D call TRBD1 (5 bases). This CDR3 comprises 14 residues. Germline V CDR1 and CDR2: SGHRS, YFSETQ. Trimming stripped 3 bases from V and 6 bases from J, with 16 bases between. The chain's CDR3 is CASSSGHIGPEQYF. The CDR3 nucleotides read TGCGCCAGCAGCTCTGGACATATTGGCCCCGAGCAGTACTTC.

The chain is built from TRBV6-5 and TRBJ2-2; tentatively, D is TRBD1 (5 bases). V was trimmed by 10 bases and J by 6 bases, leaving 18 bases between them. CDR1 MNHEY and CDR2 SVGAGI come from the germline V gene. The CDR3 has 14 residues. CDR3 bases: TGTGCCACCGGCCAGGGTGGTAGGGCCGGGGAGCTGTTTTTT. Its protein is CATGQGGRAGELFF.